The rows below give T cell receptor beta chains drawn from one sample of a study of blood T cell repertoires in COVID-19. TCRdb keeps only in-frame clones here, not all; method: immunoSEQ multiplex PCR. The table has over 150,000 clones, 80% to 90% seen once. Sequenced input: peripheral blood. These receptors all come from a woman aged 80 or over with acute or convalescent COVID-19. The CDR3 runs from the conserved cysteine through the conserved F or W. The order of the fields is clone size, V gene, D gene, J gene, CDR3 DNA, CDR3 protein. A D gene is named only where the DNA matches it firmly. Expanded clones get a size class; other rows say once, few or many, or leave the size out.

>.|TRBV7-9|.|TRBJ2-2
TGTGCCAGCAGCTTAGGAACGGTTTCCACCGGGGAGCTGTTTTTT
CASSLGTVSTGELFF
>once|TRBV30|TRBD2|TRBJ2-1
TGTGCCTGGGGCGGGGGGGCACTCGACAATGAGCAGTTCTTC
CAWGGGALDNEQFF
>few|TRBV30|.|TRBJ1-1
TGTGCCTGTCCTCAGGTTGAAGCTTTCTTT
CACPQVEAFF
>.|TRBV6-2/TRBV6-3|TRBD1|TRBJ2-7
TGTGCCAGCAGTTCCGAAGGGACAGGGAAAAGGGAGCAGTACTTC
CASSSEGTGKREQYF
>.|TRBV9|TRBD1|TRBJ2-1
TGTGCCAGCAGCGAGGGGGTGGGACAGGGGTCTGCAGCGGGACTTTACAATGAGCAGTTCTTC
CASSEGVGQGSAAGLYNEQFF
>few|TRBV6-5|TRBD1|TRBJ1-2
TGTGCCAGCAGTTTACGACAGGGCTATGGCTACACCTTC
CASSLRQGYGYTF
>few|TRBV6-2/TRBV6-3|.|TRBJ1-2
TGTGCCAGCAGTCAAGACTGGGGGCAGCGGAGTGGCTACACCTTC
CASSQDWGQRSGYTF
>.|TRBV6-5|TRBD1|TRBJ1-5
TGTGCCAGCTCCCCCGGGACAGGGAGCAATCAGCCCCAGCATTTT
CASSPGTGSNQPQHF
>.|TRBV5-6|.|TRBJ2-7
TGTGCCAGCAGCACACACCTACAGGAGTCCAAGCAGTACTTC
CASSTHLQESKQYF
>.|TRBV14|.|TRBJ1-2
TGTGCCAGCAGCCAAGCAGGGGGCTACACCTTC
CASSQAGGYTF
>.|TRBV24-1|.|TRBJ2-2
TGTGCCATCCCCCAACTCAGGGCCCGCGGGATCGCCGGGGAGCTGTTTTTT
CAIPQLRARGIAGELFF
>.|TRBV19|.|TRBJ1-4
TGTGCCAGTAGTATAGTCGGCCATTTGACAGGACGAGATGAAAAACTGTTTTTT
CASSIVGHLTGRDEKLFF
>.|TRBV7-9|.|TRBJ1-1
TGTGCCAGCAGCTTACATGGGGAGGGGAACACTGAAGCTTTCTTT
CASSLHGEGNTEAFF
>.|TRBV19|TRBD1|TRBJ1-4
TGTGCCAGTAGTACGACAGGGCGAGCAACTAATGAAAAACTGTTTTTT
CASSTTGRATNEKLFF